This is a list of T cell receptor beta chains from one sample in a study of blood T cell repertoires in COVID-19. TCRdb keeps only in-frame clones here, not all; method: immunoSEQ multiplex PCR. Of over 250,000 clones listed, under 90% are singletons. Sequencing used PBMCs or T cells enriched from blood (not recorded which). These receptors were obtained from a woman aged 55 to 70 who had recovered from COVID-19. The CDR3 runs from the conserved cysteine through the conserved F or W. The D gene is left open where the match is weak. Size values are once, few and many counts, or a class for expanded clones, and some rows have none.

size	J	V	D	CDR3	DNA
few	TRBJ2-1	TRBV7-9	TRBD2	CASGGRFLAGGWDEQFF	TGTGCCAGTGGGGGTCGGTTTCTAGCGGGAGGTTGGGATGAGCAGTTCTTC
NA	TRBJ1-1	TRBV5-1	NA	CASSTDRQNTEAFF	TGCGCCAGCAGCACCGACAGACAAAACACTGAAGCTTTCTTT
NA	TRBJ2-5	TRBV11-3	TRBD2	CASSLARSGISETQYF	TGTGCCAGCAGCTTAGCACGGAGCGGGATATCAGAGACCCAGTACTTC
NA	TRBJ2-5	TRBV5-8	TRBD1	CASSFAGGLSQETQYF	TGTGCCAGCAGCTTTGCAGGGGGCCTGTCCCAAGAGACCCAGTACTTC
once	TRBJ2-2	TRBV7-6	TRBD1	CASSLGQGGYTGELFF	TGTGCCAGCAGCTTGGGACAGGGGGGATACACCGGGGAGCTGTTTTTT
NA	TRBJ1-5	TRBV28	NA	CASEGFNQPQHF	TGTGCCAGCGAGGGCTTCAATCAGCCCCAGCATTTT
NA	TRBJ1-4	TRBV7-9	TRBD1	CASSLAWGDRGGKLFF	TGTGCCAGCAGCTTGGCTTGGGGGGACAGGGGCGGAAAACTGTTTTTT
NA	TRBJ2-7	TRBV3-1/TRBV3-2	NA	CASSQGRAGVGYEQYF	TGTGCCAGCAGCCAAGGCCGTGCAGGGGTTGGGTACGAGCAGTACTTC
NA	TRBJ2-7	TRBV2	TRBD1	CASSGIALPGQSSYEQYF	TGTGCCAGCAGTGGAATAGCGCTTCCGGGACAGTCCTCCTACGAGCAGTACTTC
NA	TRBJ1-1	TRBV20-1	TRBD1	CSASDRGREAFF	TGCAGTGCTAGTGACAGGGGACGGGAAGCTTTCTTT
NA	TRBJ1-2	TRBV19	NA	CASSPLGAPYGYTF	TGTGCCAGTAGTCCCCTTGGAGCACCCTATGGCTACACCTTC
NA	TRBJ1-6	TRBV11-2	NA	CASSPQGGGSPLHF	TGTGCCAGCAGCCCCCAAGGGGGGGGGTCACCCCTCCACTTT
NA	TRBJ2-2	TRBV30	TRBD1	CAVPGQVNTGELFF	TGTGCCGTCCCAGGACAGGTTAACACCGGGGAGCTGTTTTTT
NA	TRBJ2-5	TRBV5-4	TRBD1	CASSTGTAKETQYF	TGTGCCAGCAGTACCGGGACAGCAAAAGAGACCCAGTACTTC
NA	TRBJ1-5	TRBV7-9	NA	CASSQAGGQPQHF	TGTGCCAGCAGCCAAGCGGGGGGGCAGCCCCAGCATTTT
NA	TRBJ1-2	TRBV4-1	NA	CASSQDLTSANYGYTF	TGCGCCAGCAGCCAAGATTTGACATCTGCTAACTATGGCTACACCTTC
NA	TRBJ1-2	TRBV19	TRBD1	CASSRGQGAGGYTF	TGTGCCAGTAGTAGGGGACAGGGGGCGGGAGGCTACACCTTC
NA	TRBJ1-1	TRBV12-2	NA	CASRLQLKGAFF	TGTGCAAGTCGCTTACAGTTGAAGGGGGCTTTCTTT
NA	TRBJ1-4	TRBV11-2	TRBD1	CASSSGQPNEKLFF	TGTGCCAGCAGCTCGGGACAGCCTAATGAAAAACTGTTTTTT
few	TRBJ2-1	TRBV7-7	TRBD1	CASSQQGGFGVEQFF	TGTGCTAGCAGCCAACAGGGGGGCTTTGGGGTTGAGCAGTTCTTC
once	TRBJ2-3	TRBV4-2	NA	CASSQSSDTQYF	TGTGCCAGCAGCCAGAGCTCGGATACGCAGTATTTT
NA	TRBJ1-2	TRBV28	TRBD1	CASSLAAGGDGYTF	TGTGCCAGCAGTTTAGCAGCAGGGGGAGATGGCTACACCTTC
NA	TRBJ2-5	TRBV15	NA	CATSRDQRSTQYF	TGTGCCACCAGCAGAGATCAGCGGAGCACCCAGTACTTC
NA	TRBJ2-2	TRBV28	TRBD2	CATTGLAGGPNTGELFF	TGTGCCACAACGGGACTAGCGGGGGGACCGAACACCGGGGAGCTGTTTTTT
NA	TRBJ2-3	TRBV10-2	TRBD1	CASSDNYGQGGNTQYF	TGCGCCAGCAGTGATAATTATGGACAGGGGGGTAATACGCAGTATTTT
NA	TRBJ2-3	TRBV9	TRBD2	CASQREGADTQYF	TGTGCCAGTCAGCGGGAGGGCGCGGATACGCAGTATTTT